The sequence of this T cell receptor (beta chain) was determined in a study of control samples from healthy donors and cancer patients. This CDR3 region has 16 residues. V lost 3 bases to trimming and J lost 2 bases, with 14 bases between them. Looked up from germline, CDR1 is MDHEN and CDR2 is SYDVKM. Profiling relied on immunoSEQ multiplex PCR, and the TCRdb table lists in-frame clones only, not all of them. The sample shows over 50,000 clones, 88% of them seen only once. The sequenced sample consisted of blood. The source of this sequence is a man aged 50 to 60 in good health. The chain employs TRBV28 and TRBJ2-1, with D tentatively TRBD1 (6 bases). The CDR3 DNA reads TGTGCCAGCAGTTTCCTCCGACAGGAAGCCTACAATGAGCAGTTCTTC. It encodes CASSFLRQEAYNEQFF.